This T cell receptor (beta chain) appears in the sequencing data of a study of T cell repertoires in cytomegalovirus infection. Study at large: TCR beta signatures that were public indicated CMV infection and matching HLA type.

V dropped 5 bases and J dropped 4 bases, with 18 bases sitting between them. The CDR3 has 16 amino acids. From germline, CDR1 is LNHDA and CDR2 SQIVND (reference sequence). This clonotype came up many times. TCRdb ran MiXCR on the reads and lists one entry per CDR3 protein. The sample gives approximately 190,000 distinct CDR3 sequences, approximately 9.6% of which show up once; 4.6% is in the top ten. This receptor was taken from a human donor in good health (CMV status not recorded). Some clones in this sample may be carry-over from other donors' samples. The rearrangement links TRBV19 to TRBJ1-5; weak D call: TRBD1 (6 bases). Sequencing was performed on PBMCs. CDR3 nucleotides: TGTGCCAGTAGTCGTGGACAGCAAGAAGGTAATCAGCCCCAGCATTTT. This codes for CASSRGQQEGNQPQHF.